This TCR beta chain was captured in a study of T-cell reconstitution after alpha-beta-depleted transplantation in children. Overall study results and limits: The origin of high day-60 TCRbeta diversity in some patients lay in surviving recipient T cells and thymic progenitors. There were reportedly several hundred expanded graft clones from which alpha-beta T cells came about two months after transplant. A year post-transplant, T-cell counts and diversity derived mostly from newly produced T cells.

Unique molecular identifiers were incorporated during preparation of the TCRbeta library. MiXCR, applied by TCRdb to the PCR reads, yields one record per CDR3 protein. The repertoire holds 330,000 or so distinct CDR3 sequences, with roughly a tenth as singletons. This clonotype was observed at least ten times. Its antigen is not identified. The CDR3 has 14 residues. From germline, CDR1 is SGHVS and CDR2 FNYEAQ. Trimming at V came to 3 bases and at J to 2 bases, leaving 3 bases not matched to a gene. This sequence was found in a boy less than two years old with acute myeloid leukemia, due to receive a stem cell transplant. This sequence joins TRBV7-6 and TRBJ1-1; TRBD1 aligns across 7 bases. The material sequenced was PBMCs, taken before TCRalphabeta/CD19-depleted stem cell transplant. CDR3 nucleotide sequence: TGTGCCAGCAGCTTCTCAGGGGGAAACACTGAAGCTTTCTTT. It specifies CASSFSGGNTEAFF. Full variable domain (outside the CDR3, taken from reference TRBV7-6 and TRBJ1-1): GAGVSQSPRYKVTKRGQDVALRCDPISGHVSLYWYRQALGQGPEFLTYFNYEAQQDKSGLPNDRFSAERPEGSISTLTIQRTEQRDSAMYRCASSFSGGNTEAFFGQGTRLTVV.